This T cell receptor beta chain was recovered during a study of cytomegalovirus exposure and HLA in healthy donors. This table comes from immunoSEQ multiplex PCR, and its TCRdb copy is limited to in-frame clones, with some not included. The sample includes about 400,000 clones, roughly 88% of them seen just once. Germline V lookup: CDR1 MNHEY, CDR2 SVGAGI. There are 12 residues in the CDR3. Trimming took off 6 bases at V and 6 bases at J, with 12 bases between the two ends. While the first cohort had 650 to 850 subjects, the donors belonged to the separate validation cohort of 120 subjects. The TCR sequence derives from a young woman in good health and CMV-seronegative. The material sequenced was PBMCs. The V gene is TRBV6-5, the J gene TRBJ2-7; TRBD1 is a possible D gene (5 bases). DNA of the CDR3: TGTGCCAGCAGATCCCAGGGCCCCGAGCAGTACTTC. Amino acid sequence: CASRSQGPEQYF.